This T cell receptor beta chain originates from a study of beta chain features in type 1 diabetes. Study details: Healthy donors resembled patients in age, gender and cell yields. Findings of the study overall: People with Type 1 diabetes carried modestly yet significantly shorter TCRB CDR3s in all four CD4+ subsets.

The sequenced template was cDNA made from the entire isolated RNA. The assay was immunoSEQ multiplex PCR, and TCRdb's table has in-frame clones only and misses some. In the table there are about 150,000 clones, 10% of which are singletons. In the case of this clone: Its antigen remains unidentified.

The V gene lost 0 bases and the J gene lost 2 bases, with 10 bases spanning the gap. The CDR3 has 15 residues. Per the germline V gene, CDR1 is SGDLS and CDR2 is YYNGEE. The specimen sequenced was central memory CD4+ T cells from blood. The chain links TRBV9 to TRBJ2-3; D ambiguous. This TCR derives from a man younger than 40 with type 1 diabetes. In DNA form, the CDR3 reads TGTGCCAGCAGCGTAGTAGGCGGCTACACAGATACGCAGTATTTT. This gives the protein CASSVVGGYTDTQYF.